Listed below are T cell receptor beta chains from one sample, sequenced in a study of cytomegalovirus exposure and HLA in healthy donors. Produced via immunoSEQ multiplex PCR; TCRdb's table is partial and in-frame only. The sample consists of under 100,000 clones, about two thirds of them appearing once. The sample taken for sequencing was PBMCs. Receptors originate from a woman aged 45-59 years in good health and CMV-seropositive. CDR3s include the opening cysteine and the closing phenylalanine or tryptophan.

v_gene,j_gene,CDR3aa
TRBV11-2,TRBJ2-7,CASSLNRDTVYEQYF
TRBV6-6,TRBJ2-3,CASSSADTQYF
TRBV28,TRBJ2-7,CASSIVPYEQYF
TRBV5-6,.,CASSLFAGVYEQYF
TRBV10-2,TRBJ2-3,CASKGGSTDTQYF
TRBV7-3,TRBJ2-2,CASSPLRLAGGPTGELFF
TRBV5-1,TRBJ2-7,CASSLAGGRIYEQYF
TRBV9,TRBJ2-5,CASSSVGETQYF
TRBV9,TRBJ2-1,CASSVESSGVSSYNEQFF
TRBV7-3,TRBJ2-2,CASSLDTYPGELFF
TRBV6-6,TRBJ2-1,CASSLSGTYNEQFF
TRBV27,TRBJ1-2,CASSLYPDGGSRDGYTF
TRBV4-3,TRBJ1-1,CASSQDPGQITEAFF
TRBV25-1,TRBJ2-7,CASSEFGGVYEQYF
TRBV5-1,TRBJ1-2,CASSLGVSRQNPNYGYTF
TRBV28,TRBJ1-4,CASHKRGRGLVNEKLFF
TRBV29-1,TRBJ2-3,CSVEGLSRAGTDTQYF
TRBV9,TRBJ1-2,CASSARRDRGIDGYTF
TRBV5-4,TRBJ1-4,CASSGTGDGEKLFF
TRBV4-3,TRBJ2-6,CASSLDRASGANVLTF
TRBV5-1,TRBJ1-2,CASSSGTTNYGYTF
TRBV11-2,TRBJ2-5,CASSLVGRGQETQYF
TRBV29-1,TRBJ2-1,CSVDAAAPYNEQFF
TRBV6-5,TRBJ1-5,CASRPGTGVQPQHF
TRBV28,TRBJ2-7,CASRSTGVSHEQYF
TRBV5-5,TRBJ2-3,CASSLLVAGGNTQYF
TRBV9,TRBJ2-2,CASRLGEGRTGELFF
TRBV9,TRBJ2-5,CASSVATRVAETQYF
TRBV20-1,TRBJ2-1,CSAPSSREQFF
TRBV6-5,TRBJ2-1,CASSPAGGHGREQFF
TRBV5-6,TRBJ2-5,CASSLVSAGRSETQYF